These T cell receptor beta chains were read from a single sample in a study of cytomegalovirus exposure and HLA in healthy donors. This table comes from immunoSEQ multiplex PCR, and its TCRdb copy is limited to in-frame clones, with some not included. The repertoire consists of some 65,000 clones, with less than 70% occurring once and the leading ten covering approximately 11%. Specimen: PBMCs. These receptors originate from a woman in her twenties or thirties in good health and CMV-seronegative. CDR3s include the opening cysteine and the closing phenylalanine or tryptophan. The order of the fields is CDR3 length, V gene, clone size, D gene, J gene, CDR3 protein, CDR3 DNA. D genes are given only for firm matches. Clone size, where shown, is once, few, many, or a class for clones that have expanded.

17	TRBV4-2	.	TRBD1	TRBJ2-2	CASSLRAGQGLTGELFF	TGTGCCAGCAGCCTAAGGGCAGGACAGGGACTCACCGGGGAGCTGTTTTTT
18	TRBV29-1	few	TRBD2	TRBJ2-6	CSVEDLAGAGAGANVLTF	TGCAGCGTTGAAGATCTAGCGGGTGCTGGGGCTGGGGCCAACGTCCTGACTTTC
14	TRBV10-3	.	.	TRBJ2-2	CAIRQGFNTGELFF	TGTGCCATCAGGCAGGGGTTCAACACCGGGGAGCTGTTTTTT
17	TRBV9	.	TRBD1	TRBJ2-5	CASSVAPGTGPDGTQYF	TGTGCCAGCAGCGTAGCTCCCGGGACAGGGCCGGACGGGACCCAGTACTTC
13	TRBV29-1	.	.	TRBJ1-6	CSVRGGTDSPLHF	TGCAGCGTTAGGGGGGGAACGGATTCACCCCTCCACTTT
11	TRBV28	.	TRBD1	TRBJ2-1	CASSLDRAQFF	TGTGCCAGCAGCCTGGACAGGGCGCAGTTCTTC
11	TRBV29-1	.	.	TRBJ1-1	CSGGVNTEAFF	TGCAGCGGGGGAGTTAACACTGAAGCTTTCTTT
9	TRBV6-4	.	.	TRBJ2-7	CASYYEQYF	TGTGCCAGTTACTACGAGCAGTACTTC
11	TRBV4-2	few	.	TRBJ1-2	CASSPGRGYTF	TGTGCCAGCAGCCCAGGTCGAGGCTACACCTTC
14	TRBV6-4	.	TRBD1	TRBJ1-6	CASSPDRDNSPLHF	TGTGCCAGCAGTCCTGACAGGGACAATTCACCCCTCCACTTT
14	TRBV5-1	.	TRBD1	TRBJ2-5	CASSLYRQGETQYF	TGCGCCAGCAGCTTGTACAGACAGGGCGAGACCCAGTACTTC
15	TRBV19	.	TRBD1	TRBJ2-7	CATQPRDRGPYEQYF	TGTGCCACCCAACCCCGGGACAGGGGACCTTACGAGCAGTACTTC
14	TRBV18	few	TRBD1	TRBJ2-5	CASSPRQGWETQYF	TGTGCCAGCTCACCAAGACAGGGGTGGGAGACCCAGTACTTC
15	TRBV7-8	few	.	TRBJ2-7	CASSSIDRRTYEQYF	TGTGCCAGCAGCTCGATAGACAGGCGAACCTACGAGCAGTACTTC
16	TRBV7-3	.	.	TRBJ2-3	CASSPRGGGGRDTQYF	TGTGCCAGCAGCCCCCGGGGAGGGGGAGGTCGGGATACGCAGTATTTT
18	TRBV7-3	.	TRBD1	TRBJ2-6	CASSSTQGALGGANVLTF	TGTGCCAGCAGCTCCACACAGGGGGCGCTGGGGGGGGCCAACGTCCTGACTTTC
14	TRBV6-5	.	.	TRBJ2-7	CASSRTDVSYEQYF	TGTGCCAGCAGTAGGACAGACGTCTCCTACGAGCAGTACTTC
14	TRBV7-2	.	TRBD1	TRBJ2-7	CASSLGTGGAEQYF	TGTGCCAGCAGCTTGGGGACAGGGGGCGCCGAGCAGTACTTC
14	TRBV16	.	.	TRBJ2-4	CASSQYPGKNIQYF	TGTGCCAGCAGCCAATATCCAGGGAAAAACATTCAGTACTTC
13	TRBV6-5	.	.	TRBJ1-3	CASSPFLRGTIYF	TGTGCCAGCAGTCCCTTTCTCCGGGGCACCATATATTTT
14	TRBV7-3	.	.	TRBJ2-5	CASSLTFLGETQYF	TGTGCCAGCAGCTTAACATTCCTCGGAGAGACCCAGTACTTC
14	TRBV7-3	.	TRBD2	TRBJ2-1	CASSPTSGGAEQFF	TGTGCCAGCAGCCCGACTAGCGGGGGGGCTGAGCAGTTCTTC
13	TRBV27	.	.	TRBJ1-4	CASMAATNEKLFF	TGTGCCAGCATGGCAGCGACTAATGAAAAACTGTTTTTT
12	TRBV29-1	few	.	TRBJ2-7	CSVEDSGYEQYF	TGCAGCGTTGAAGATAGTGGCTACGAGCAGTACTTC
15	TRBV4-1	.	TRBD1	TRBJ1-2	CASSQEGTGVYGYTF	TGCGCCAGCAGCCAAGAGGGGACAGGGGTGTATGGCTACACCTTC
14	TRBV5-4	.	.	TRBJ1-1	CASSLGTANTEAFF	TGTGCCAGCAGCTTGGGGACAGCGAACACTGAAGCTTTCTTT
15	TRBV10-3	few	TRBD1	TRBJ1-5	CAISAAGQMNQPQHF	TGTGCCATCAGTGCGGCGGGACAGATGAATCAGCCCCAGCATTTT
14	TRBV30	.	TRBD1	TRBJ1-1	CAWSVGQGANEAFF	TGTGCCTGGAGTGTGGGCCAGGGGGCCAATGAAGCTTTCTTT
16	TRBV7-2	.	TRBD2	TRBJ2-7	CASSASGGRLPYEQYF	TGTGCCAGCAGCGCCAGCGGGGGGCGACTTCCCTACGAGCAGTACTTC
15	TRBV6-1	few	TRBD2	TRBJ2-1	CASSVLTRGDNEQFF	TGTGCCAGCAGTGTGCTAACGCGGGGGGACAATGAGCAGTTCTTC
14	TRBV13	.	TRBD1	TRBJ1-2	CASSVDRADYGYTF	TGTGCCAGCAGCGTGGACAGGGCGGACTATGGCTACACCTTC
15	TRBV6-1	.	TRBD1	TRBJ2-5	CASRDIQGHQETQYF	TGTGCCAGCAGAGACATACAGGGGCACCAAGAGACCCAGTACTTC
17	TRBV9	once	TRBD2	TRBJ2-3	CASSASGGGGGTDTQYF	TGTGCCAGCAGCGCGTCGGGTGGCGGGGGAGGCACAGATACGCAGTATTTT
14	TRBV6-5	.	.	TRBJ2-3	CASSYSSSTDTQYF	TGTGCCAGCAGTTATAGTTCTAGCACAGATACGCAGTATTTT
14	TRBV21-1	.	.	TRBJ2-3	CASPRRCGEDTQYF	TGTGCCAGCCCGCGTAGGTGCGGGGAGGATACGCAGTATTTT
13	TRBV7-9	.	.	TRBJ1-2	CASSFSTGGGYTF	TGTGCCAGCAGCTTCTCGACAGGCGGTGGCTACACCTTC
13	TRBV19	few	.	TRBJ1-1	CASSITRGFEAFF	TGTGCCAGTAGTATAACCAGAGGGTTTGAAGCTTTCTTT
14	TRBV5-4	.	.	TRBJ2-3	CASSLRDNTDTQYF	TGTGCCAGCAGCCTACGGGACAACACAGATACGCAGTATTTT
11	TRBV30	.	TRBD1	TRBJ1-1	CAWGTGGEAFF	TGTGCCTGGGGGACAGGGGGTGAAGCTTTCTTT
13	TRBV29-1	few	TRBD1	TRBJ1-1	CSVDRALDTEAFF	TGCAGCGTCGACAGGGCATTGGACACTGAAGCTTTCTTT
15	TRBV2	few	.	TRBJ2-5	CASSISTGFRGTQYF	TGTGCCAGCAGTATATCAACAGGGTTCCGTGGGACCCAGTACTTC
12	TRBV19	.	.	TRBJ1-5	CASNPGRQPQHF	TGTGCCAGTAATCCCGGCAGGCAGCCCCAGCATTTT
13	TRBV19	once	TRBD1	TRBJ1-6	CAAGTGLSRPLHF	TGTGCCGCAGGGACAGGTCTCTCTAGACCCCTCCACTTT
15	TRBV7-3	few	.	TRBJ2-3	CASSLAGGAGDTQYF	TGTGCCAGCAGCCTAGCTGGGGGGGCCGGAGATACGCAGTATTTT
15	TRBV5-6	.	.	TRBJ2-5	CASSGMDRIQETQYF	TGTGCCAGCAGCGGAATGGACAGAATCCAAGAGACCCAGTACTTC
15	TRBV6-4	once	TRBD1	TRBJ2-1	CASSARGTDYNEQFF	TGTGCCAGCAGCGCCAGGGGGACGGACTACAATGAGCAGTTCTTC
15	TRBV2	.	TRBD1	TRBJ2-1	CASSADRGSYNEQFF	TGTGCCAGCAGCGCGGACAGGGGTTCCTACAATGAGCAGTTCTTC
15	TRBV5-4	once	TRBD1	TRBJ2-7	CASSLVTGTGTEQYF	TGTGCCAGCAGCTTGGTAACCGGGACAGGGACCGAGCAGTACTTC
13	TRBV29-1	few	TRBD1	TRBJ1-1	CSGDRGRNTEAFF	TGCAGCGGTGACAGGGGGCGGAACACTGAAGCTTTCTTT
13	TRBV9	.	TRBD1	TRBJ1-1	CASRATGGTEAFF	TGTGCCAGCAGAGCTACAGGGGGCACTGAAGCTTTCTTT
16	TRBV2	.	TRBD1	TRBJ1-2	CASSTRGQDVPYGYTF	TGTGCCAGCAGTACGAGAGGACAGGACGTCCCCTATGGCTACACCTTC
13	TRBV5-8	.	.	TRBJ2-5	CASSYGVRETQYF	TGTGCCAGCAGCTACGGGGTGCGAGAGACCCAGTACTTC
15	TRBV27	.	TRBD1	TRBJ1-1	CASSFYGTGDTEAFF	TGTGCCAGCAGTTTCTATGGGACAGGGGACACTGAAGCTTTCTTT
13	TRBV30	.	.	TRBJ1-6	CAWSHTTTGPLHF	TGTGCCTGGAGTCATACAACTACGGGGCCCCTCCACTTT